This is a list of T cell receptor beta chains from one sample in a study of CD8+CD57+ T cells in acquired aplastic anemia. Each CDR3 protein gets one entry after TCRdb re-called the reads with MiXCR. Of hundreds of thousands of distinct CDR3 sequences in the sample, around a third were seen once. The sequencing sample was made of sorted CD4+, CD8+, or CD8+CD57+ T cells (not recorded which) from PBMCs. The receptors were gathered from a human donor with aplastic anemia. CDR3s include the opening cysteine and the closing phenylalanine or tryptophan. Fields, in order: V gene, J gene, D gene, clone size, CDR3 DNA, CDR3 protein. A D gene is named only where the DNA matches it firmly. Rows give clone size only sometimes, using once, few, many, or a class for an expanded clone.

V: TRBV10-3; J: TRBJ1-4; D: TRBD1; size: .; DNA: TGTGCCATCAGCGAGGGGACAGGGGGCGCATTGGAAAAACTGTTTTTT; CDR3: CAISEGTGGALEKLFF
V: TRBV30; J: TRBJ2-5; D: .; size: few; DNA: TGTGCCTGGAGTGTAGGGGGGGGGACCCAGTACTTC; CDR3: CAWSVGGGTQYF
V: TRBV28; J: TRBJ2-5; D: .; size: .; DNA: TGTGTCAGCAGCCCCGGAGAGACCCAGTACTTC; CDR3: CVSSPGETQYF
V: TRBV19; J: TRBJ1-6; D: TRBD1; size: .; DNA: TGTGCCAGTAGTATGGGCGGGACAGGGCGTTCACCCCTCCACTTC; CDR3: CASSMGGTGRSPLHF
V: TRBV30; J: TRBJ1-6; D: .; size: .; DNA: TGTGCCTGGAGCACGGCGAGCTCCTATAATTCACCCCTCCACTTT; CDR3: CAWSTASSYNSPLHF
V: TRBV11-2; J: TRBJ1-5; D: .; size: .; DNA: TGTGCCAGCAGCTTACAGACATATAGCAATCAGCCCCAGCATTTT; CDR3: CASSLQTYSNQPQHF
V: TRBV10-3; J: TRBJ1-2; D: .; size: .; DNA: TGTGCCTTCAGTGGACAGCTCCAAGCCGGTTACACCTTC; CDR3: CAFSGQLQAGYTF
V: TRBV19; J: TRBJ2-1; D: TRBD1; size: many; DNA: TGTGCCAGTTGGAAAGGACAGGGGGCACACAATGAGCAGTTCTTC; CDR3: CASWKGQGAHNEQFF
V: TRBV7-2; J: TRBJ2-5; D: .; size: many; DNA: TGTGCCAGCAGCTTTGGCTCTTTGGAGACCCAGTACTTC; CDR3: CASSFGSLETQYF
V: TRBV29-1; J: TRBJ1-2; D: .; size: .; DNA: TGCAGCGTTAAAGTTATGTATACTAACTATGGCTACACCTTC; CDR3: CSVKVMYTNYGYTF